The rows below give T cell receptor beta chains drawn from one sample of a study of human T cells and chemical hapten exposure. TCRdb itself ran the RACE reads through MiXCR, one entry per CDR3 protein. The sample lists roughly 200,000 distinct CDR3 sequences, around 25% seen once, with roughly 2.4% in the top ten. The source material was whole blood, sampled in connection with sensitization to the hapten diphenylcyclopropenone (DPC). The receptors were gathered from a woman aged 35 to 49 with alopecia areata. Some clones in this sample may be carry-over from other donors' samples. The CDR3 runs from the conserved cysteine through the conserved F or W. The D gene is left open where the match is weak. Clone size, where shown, is once, few, many, or a class for clones that have expanded.

J	size	V	D	CDR3	DNA
TRBJ1-1	-	TRBV5-1	-	CASSLDGGLPGAEAFF	TGCGCCAGCAGCTTGGACGGCGGGTTACCGGGTGCTGAAGCTTTCTTT
TRBJ2-1	few	TRBV20-1	-	CSARPIGRSSYNEQFF	TGCAGTGCTAGACCGATCGGGAGAAGCTCCTACAATGAGCAGTTCTTC
TRBJ1-1	few	TRBV3-1	-	CARRGLNTEAFF	TGTGCCAGGAGGGGTCTGAACACTGAAGCTTTCTTT
TRBJ2-1	-	TRBV7-2	-	CASSKTGVLDEQFF	TGTGCCAGCAGCAAGACAGGTGTTCTCGATGAGCAGTTCTTC
TRBJ2-5	many	TRBV29-1	TRBD1	CSVEVGGQGETQYF	TGCAGCGTTGAAGTAGGAGGACAGGGAGAGACCCAGTACTTC
TRBJ2-7	-	TRBV5-1	TRBD1	CASSLGQGATYEQYF	TGCGCCAGCAGCTTGGGTCAGGGGGCTACCTACGAGCAGTACTTC
TRBJ1-1	-	TRBV10-3	TRBD1	CAIRDRGRRDTEAFF	TGTGCCATCAGGGACAGGGGCCGGCGGGACACTGAAGCTTTCTTT
TRBJ2-7	few	TRBV28	TRBD1	CASSLPPGQGGDEQYF	TGTGCCAGCAGTTTACCGCCGGGACAGGGTGGGGACGAGCAGTACTTC
TRBJ2-2	-	TRBV28	-	CASSPFGGSNTGELFF	TGTGCCAGCAGCCCTTTCGGGGGCTCGAACACCGGGGAGCTGTTTTTT
TRBJ1-5	few	TRBV10-3	-	CAISDRDSNQPQHF	TGTGCCATCAGTGACAGGGATAGCAATCAGCCCCAGCATTTT
TRBJ2-3	-	TRBV20-1	-	CSAISTDTQYF	TGCAGTGCTATTAGCACAGATACGCAGTATTTT
TRBJ2-1	-	TRBV7-2	TRBD1	CASSLEGRGRGNEQFF	TGTGCCAGCAGCTTAGAGGGTAGGGGGCGCGGCAATGAGCAGTTCTTC
TRBJ2-5	-	TRBV7-9	-	CASRSDGQETQYF	TGTGCCAGCCGATCGGACGGACAAGAGACCCAGTACTTC
TRBJ2-1	-	TRBV7-2	TRBD2	CASSLTSGGSYNEQFF	TGTGCCAGCAGCTTGACTAGCGGGGGGTCCTACAATGAGCAGTTCTTC
TRBJ2-1	-	TRBV12-3/TRBV12-4	TRBD1	CASTLGQGGNEQFF	TGTGCCAGCACCCTGGGACAGGGGGGCAATGAGCAGTTCTTC
TRBJ1-1	-	TRBV27	-	CASRSLGGMNTEAFF	TGTGCCAGCAGATCCTTAGGCGGAATGAACACTGAAGCTTTCTTT
TRBJ1-4	few	TRBV15	-	CATSRGGLSFREKLFF	TGTGCCACCAGCAGGGGGGGGCTTTCGTTCCGTGAAAAACTGTTTTTT
TRBJ1-1	-	TRBV10-3	-	CAIREDREAFF	TGTGCCATCAGGGAAGACAGAGAAGCTTTCTTT
TRBJ2-1	once	TRBV5-5	-	CASSTGAYNEQFF	TGTGCCAGCAGCACGGGGGCCTACAATGAGCAGTTCTTC
TRBJ2-7	many	TRBV7-2	-	CASSLAAHLSYEQYF	TGTGCCAGCAGCTTAGCGGCTCATCTTAGCTACGAGCAGTACTTC
TRBJ2-2	-	TRBV6-5	TRBD2	CASSSTSANTGELFF	TGTGCCAGCAGTTCGACTAGCGCGAACACCGGGGAGCTGTTTTTT
TRBJ2-1	once	TRBV5-1	TRBD2	CASSLYSGTSGKNEQFF	TGCGCCAGCAGCTTGTATTCAGGGACTAGCGGGAAGAATGAGCAGTTCTTC
TRBJ2-1	-	TRBV20-1	TRBD2	CSETSGDYNEQFF	TGCAGTGAAACTAGCGGGGACTACAATGAGCAGTTCTTC
TRBJ2-3	-	TRBV20-1	-	CRGFRTQYF	TGCAGAGGTTTTCGGACGCAGTATTTT
TRBJ2-7	-	TRBV5-1	-	CASSSGGTSRGGSYEQYF	TGCGCCAGCAGCAGCGGAGGGACTTCGCGGGGTGGCTCCTACGAGCAGTACTTC
TRBJ2-7	-	TRBV29-1	TRBD1	CSVKGALTYEQYF	TGCAGCGTGAAGGGGGCCTTGACCTACGAGCAGTACTTC
TRBJ2-3	few	TRBV12-3/TRBV12-4	TRBD1	CASSWGQAQSGTQYF	TGTGCCAGCAGTTGGGGACAGGCCCAATCGGGTACGCAGTATTTT
TRBJ2-2	-	TRBV7-3	-	CASSSREGANTGELFF	TGTGCCAGCAGCTCCCGGGAGGGGGCTAACACCGGGGAGCTGTTTTTT
TRBJ1-5	few	TRBV12-3/TRBV12-4	-	CASYQPQHF	TGTGCCAGCTATCAGCCCCAGCATTTT
TRBJ1-3	few	TRBV12-3/TRBV12-4	-	CASSPHSDRNTIYF	TGTGCCAGCAGTCCCCATTCGGACCGAAACACCATATATTTT
TRBJ2-7	-	TRBV5-1	TRBD2	CASSRAGSGSFNEQYF	TGCGCCAGCAGCCGTGCTGGTAGCGGGAGTTTCAACGAGCAGTACTTC
TRBJ2-5	-	TRBV4-1	-	CASSRTSRSQETQYF	TGCGCCAGCAGCCGTACGTCTCGCAGTCAAGAGACCCAGTACTTC
TRBJ1-5	-	TRBV20-1	-	CSARGRPDSNQPQHF	TGCAGTGCTAGAGGACGGCCCGATAGCAATCAGCCCCAGCATTTT
TRBJ1-3	-	TRBV5-1	-	CASSPLSGNTIYF	TGCGCCAGCAGCCCGCTCTCTGGAAACACCATATATTTT
TRBJ2-1	-	TRBV7-2	-	CASSPLSGTTYNEQFF	TGTGCCAGCAGCCCTCTGTCGGGAACGACCTACAATGAGCAGTTCTTC
TRBJ2-3	few	TRBV12-3/TRBV12-4	TRBD2	CASSRTSGVWAQYF	TGTGCCAGCAGCAGGACTAGCGGGGTGTGGGCGCAGTATTTT
TRBJ2-7	many	TRBV28	TRBD1	CASRSQGQGSYEQYF	TGTGCCAGCAGGAGCCAGGGACAGGGCTCCTACGAGCAGTACTTC
TRBJ1-2	few	TRBV28	TRBD1	CASSQGAYGYTF	TGTGCCAGCAGCCAGGGGGCCTATGGCTACACCTTC
TRBJ2-7	-	TRBV7-2	TRBD2	CASSSLAGAEGEQYF	TGTGCCAGCAGCTCCCTGGCGGGAGCGGAGGGTGAGCAGTACTTC
TRBJ2-1	few	TRBV20-1	TRBD2	CSARVRRRRESNEQFF	TGCAGTGCTAGAGTTCGCCGGCGGCGGGAGAGCAATGAGCAGTTCTTC
TRBJ2-3	-	TRBV29-1	-	CSVVSDSDTQYF	TGCAGCGTTGTGTCAGATTCGGATACGCAGTATTTT
TRBJ2-1	few	TRBV27	-	CASSSAKTSGNPYNEQFF	TGTGCCAGCAGTTCCGCAAAGACCTCAGGGAACCCCTACAATGAGCAGTTCTTC
TRBJ2-1	-	TRBV28	TRBD1	CASTPGTGYNEQFF	TGTGCCAGCACTCCCGGGACAGGATACAATGAGCAGTTCTTC
TRBJ2-3	-	TRBV29-1	TRBD1	CSVTTLRTGGADTQYF	TGCAGCGTTACTACGCTTAGGACAGGGGGCGCAGATACGCAGTATTTT
TRBJ1-4	-	TRBV28	-	CASSLFAGTTARTNEKLFF	TGTGCCAGCAGTTTATTCGCCGGGACGACAGCGCGAACTAATGAAAAACTGTTTTTT
TRBJ1-4	-	TRBV12-3/TRBV12-4	-	CASSLEKNEKLFF	TGTGCCAGCAGTTTAGAGAAGAATGAAAAACTGTTTTTT
TRBJ2-7	-	TRBV20-1	-	CSARDQVLVGAGQYF	TGCAGTGCTAGAGATCAGGTTCTCGTCGGGGCAGGGCAGTACTTC
TRBJ2-1	few	TRBV6-5	TRBD2	CASSYSGAGNEQFF	TGTGCCAGCAGTTATAGCGGGGCGGGGAATGAGCAGTTCTTC
TRBJ2-6	few	TRBV14	TRBD2	CASSFGGTTRSGANVLTF	TGTGCCAGCAGCTTCGGCGGGACTACGCGCTCTGGGGCCAACGTCCTGACTTTC
TRBJ1-1	few	TRBV6-1	-	CASSRTVKDTEAFF	TGTGCCAGCAGTCGGACAGTTAAAGACACTGAAGCTTTCTTT
TRBJ1-1	few	TRBV5-1	TRBD1	CASSSGTVGNTEAFF	TGCGCCAGCAGCTCCGGGACAGTCGGGAACACTGAAGCTTTCTTT
TRBJ1-4	-	TRBV7-8	TRBD1	CASRTGTGVEKLFF	TGTGCCAGCAGAACCGGGACAGGGGTTGAAAAACTGTTTTTT
TRBJ2-7	-	TRBV5-1	TRBD1	CASSLDRDRGQGKAYEQYF	TGCGCCAGCAGCTTGGACCGGGACAGGGGACAGGGGAAAGCCTACGAGCAGTACTTC
TRBJ2-3	-	TRBV20-1	TRBD2	CSARDPQTSGSPDTQYF	TGCAGTGCTAGAGATCCCCAAACTAGCGGGAGCCCAGATACGCAGTATTTT
TRBJ2-7	many	TRBV7-8	-	CASSFSDSYEQYF	TGTGCCAGCAGCTTCTCCGATTCCTACGAGCAGTACTTC
TRBJ2-7	-	TRBV7-9	-	CASSTTNYEQYF	TGTGCCAGCAGTACCACAAACTACGAGCAGTACTTC